This T cell receptor beta chain was profiled in a study of early T cells in non-severe SARS-CoV-2 infection. V was cut by 4 bases and J by 0 bases, with 10 bases left in between. The CDR3 totals 15 residues. This clonotype has a handful of counts. Individual cDNA molecules received unique molecular identifiers. TCRdb reanalysed the 5' RACE reads using MiXCR and keeps one entry per CDR3 protein. Counted here are 40,000 to 60,000 distinct CDR3 sequences, 7% to 8% occurring once; the ten biggest clones make up 5% to 6.5%. The sequence was collected from an adult who was a healthcare worker with PCR-confirmed SARS-CoV-2 infection or an uninfected control (not recorded which). The sample consisted of whole blood. V and J are TRBV12-3 or TRBV12-4 and TRBJ2-4, with D possibly TRBD1 on 5 matching bases. CDR3 sequence reads: CASSSRTLAKNIQYF. In nucleotides, the CDR3 is TGTGCCAGCAGTTCCCGGACACTAGCCAAAAACATTCAGTACTTC.